Reported below is one TCR beta chain. The antigen is not known. CDR3 size: 15 residues. V lost 5 bases, J lost 4 bases, and 7 bases stayed unmatched. Looked up from germline, CDR1 is SEHNR and CDR2 is FQNEAQ (reference sequence). The record originates from a study of Ad26.COV2.S vaccination and SARS-CoV-2 variants. Overall study results and limits: Researchers cautioned that TCR breadth and depth analyses may have underestimated total T cell responses. Similar non-spike TCR breadth was observed in recipients of vaccine and of placebo. Substantial breadth in spike-specific CD8+ and CD4+ T cell responses was reportedly seen after vaccination.

Clones were read by immunoSEQ multiplex PCR, and TCRdb kept only the in-frame ones, dropping some. The repertoire consists of around 370,000 clones, with about 90% occurring once and the leading ten covering 3% to 5%. The TCR originated in a human donor who had recovered from COVID-19. The sample was peripheral blood, taken after recovery from COVID-19. V gene TRBV7-9 combines with J gene TRBJ2-1; 8 nucleotides agree with TRBD2. The chain's CDR3 is CASSPGGGDYNEQFF. CDR3 nucleotides: TGTGCCAGCAGCCCCGGGGGGGGAGATTACAATGAGCAGTTCTTC.